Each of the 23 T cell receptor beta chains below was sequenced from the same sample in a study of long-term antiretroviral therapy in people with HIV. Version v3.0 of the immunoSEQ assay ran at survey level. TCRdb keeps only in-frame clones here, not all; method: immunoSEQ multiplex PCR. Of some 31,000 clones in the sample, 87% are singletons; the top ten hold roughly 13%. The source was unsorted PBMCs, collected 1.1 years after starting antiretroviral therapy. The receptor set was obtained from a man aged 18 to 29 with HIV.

CDR3 coding DNA: TGTGCCAGCAGTTTATCTTCGTCTCTCTGGGCCGGGGAGCTGTTTTTT. Translated, it gives CASSLSSSLWAGELFF. V gene TRBV27 combines with J gene TRBJ2-2; D is unresolved. V lost 0 bases and J 6 bases, leaving 14 bases between the germline ends. The CDR3 covers 16 residues. CDR1 MNHEY and CDR2 SMNVEV come from the germline V gene (reference sequence).

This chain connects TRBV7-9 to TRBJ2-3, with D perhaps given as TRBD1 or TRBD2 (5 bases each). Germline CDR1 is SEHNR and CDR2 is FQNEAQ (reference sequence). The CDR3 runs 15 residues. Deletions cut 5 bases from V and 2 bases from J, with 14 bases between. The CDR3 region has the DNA TGTGCCAGCAGCCTCGGGGCCGGTCACACAGATACGCAGTATTTT. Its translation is CASSLGAGHTDTQYF.

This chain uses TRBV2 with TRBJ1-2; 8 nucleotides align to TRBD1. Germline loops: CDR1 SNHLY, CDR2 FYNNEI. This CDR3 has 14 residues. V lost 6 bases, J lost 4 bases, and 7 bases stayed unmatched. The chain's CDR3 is CASSPPGQAYGYTF. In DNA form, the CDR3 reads TGTGCCAGCAGCCCACCGGGACAGGCCTATGGCTACACCTTC.

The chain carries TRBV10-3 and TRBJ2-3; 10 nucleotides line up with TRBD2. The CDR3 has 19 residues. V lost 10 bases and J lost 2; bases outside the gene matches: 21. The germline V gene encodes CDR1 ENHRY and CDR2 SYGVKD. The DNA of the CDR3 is TGTGCCACCGCAACCCCCGCCGGTACTAGCGGGGCTTCCACAGATACGCAGTATTTT. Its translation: CATATPAGTSGASTDTQYF.

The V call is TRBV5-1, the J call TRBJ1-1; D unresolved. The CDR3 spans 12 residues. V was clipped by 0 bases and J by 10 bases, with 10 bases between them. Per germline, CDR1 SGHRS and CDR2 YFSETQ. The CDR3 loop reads CASSLDSGLAFF. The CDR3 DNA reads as TGCGCCAGCAGCTTGGACTCGGGGTTAGCTTTCTTT.

The chain's CDR3 is CASSVDGGGYTF. In nucleotides, the CDR3 is TGTGCCAGCAGCGTAGACGGAGGTGGCTACACCTTC. The chain combines TRBV9 with TRBJ1-2; D ambiguous. CDR1 is SGDLS, CDR2 YYNGEE, per germline. With 0 bases removed from V and 7 bases from J, the gap between germline ends came to 7 bases. This CDR3 is 12 amino acids long.

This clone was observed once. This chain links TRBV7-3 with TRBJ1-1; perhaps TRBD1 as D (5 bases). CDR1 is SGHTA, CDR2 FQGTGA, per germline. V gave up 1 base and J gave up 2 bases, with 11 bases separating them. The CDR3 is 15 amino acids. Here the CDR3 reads CASSLIGDGNTEAFF. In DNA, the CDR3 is TGTGCCAGCAGCTTAATCGGGGACGGAAACACTGAAGCTTTCTTT.

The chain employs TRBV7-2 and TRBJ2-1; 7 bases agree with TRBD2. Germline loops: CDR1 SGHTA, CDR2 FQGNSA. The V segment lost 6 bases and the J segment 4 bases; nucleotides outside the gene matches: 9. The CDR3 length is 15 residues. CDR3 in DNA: TGTGCCAGCAGATTTCGGGGAGGGCGGTACAATGAGCAGTTCTTC. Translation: CASRFRGGRYNEQFF.

CDR3 residues: CALQGVENTEAFF. In DNA, the CDR3 is TGTGCCTTACAGGGGGTCGAGAACACTGAAGCTTTCTTT. The rearrangement links TRBV30 to TRBJ1-1; TRBD1 agrees at 8 bases. Germline loops: CDR1 GTSNPN, CDR2 SVGIG (reference sequence). Trimming at V came to 7 bases and at J to 1 base, leaving 5 bases not matched to a gene. The CDR3 is 13 amino acids.

Written as DNA, the CDR3 is TGTGCCTGGAGCCCGGGACTGCTCCCCTACGAGCAGTACTTC. Encoded protein: CAWSPGLLPYEQYF. V usage is TRBV30 and J usage is TRBJ2-7; possible D gene TRBD2, 6 bases. Germline V gene lookup returns CDR1 GTSNPN and CDR2 SVGIG (reference sequence). Trimming cost V 3 bases and J 2 bases, with 14 bases left between them. The CDR3 is 14 amino acids. The complete variable domain, with remaining parts taken from reference TRBV30 and TRBJ2-7, reads SQTIHQWPATLVQPVGSPLSLECTVEGTSNPNLYWYRQAAGRGLQLLFYSVGIGQISSEVPQNLSASRPQDRQFILSSKKLLLSDSGFYLCAWSPGLLPYEQYFGPGTRLTVT.

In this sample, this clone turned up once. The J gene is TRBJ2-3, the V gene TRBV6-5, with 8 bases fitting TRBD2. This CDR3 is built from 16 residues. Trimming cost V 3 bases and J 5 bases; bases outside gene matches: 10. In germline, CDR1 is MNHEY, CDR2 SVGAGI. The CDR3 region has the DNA TGTGCCAGCAGTTATTTGGCGACTAGCGCACAAGATACGCAGTATTTT. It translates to CASSYLATSAQDTQYF.

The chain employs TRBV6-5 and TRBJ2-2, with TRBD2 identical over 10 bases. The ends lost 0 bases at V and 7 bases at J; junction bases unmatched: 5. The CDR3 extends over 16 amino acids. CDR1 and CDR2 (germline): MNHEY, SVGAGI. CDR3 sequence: CASSYSLAGEGGELFF. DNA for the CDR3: TGTGCCAGCAGTTACTCTCTAGCGGGGGAAGGCGGGGAGCTGTTTTTT.

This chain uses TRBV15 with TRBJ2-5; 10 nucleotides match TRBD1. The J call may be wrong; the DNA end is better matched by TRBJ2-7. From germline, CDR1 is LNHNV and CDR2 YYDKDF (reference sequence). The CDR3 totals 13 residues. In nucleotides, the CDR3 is TGTGCCACCCGGGACAGGGGTGGGTACGAGCAGTACTTC. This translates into CATRDRGGYEQYF.

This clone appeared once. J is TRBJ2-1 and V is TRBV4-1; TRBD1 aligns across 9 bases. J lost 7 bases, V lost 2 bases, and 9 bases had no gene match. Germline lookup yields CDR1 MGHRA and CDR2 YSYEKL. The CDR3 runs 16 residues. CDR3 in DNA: TGCGCCAGCAGCCAATTAAGGGACAGGGACGGTAATGAGCAGTTCTTC. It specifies CASSQLRDRDGNEQFF.

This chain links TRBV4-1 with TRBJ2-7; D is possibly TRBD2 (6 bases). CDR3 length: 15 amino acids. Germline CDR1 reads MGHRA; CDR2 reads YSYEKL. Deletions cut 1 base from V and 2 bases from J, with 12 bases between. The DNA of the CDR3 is TGCGCCAGCAGCCAAGTTGGCGGGACTCCCTACGAGCAGTACTTC. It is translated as CASSQVGGTPYEQYF.

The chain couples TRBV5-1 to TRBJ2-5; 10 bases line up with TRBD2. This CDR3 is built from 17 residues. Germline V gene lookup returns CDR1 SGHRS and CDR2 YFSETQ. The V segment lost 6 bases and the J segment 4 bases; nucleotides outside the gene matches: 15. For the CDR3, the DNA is TGCGCCAGCACAGGGCTAGCGGGAGACCGGGGCTTAGAGACCCAGTACTTC. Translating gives CASTGLAGDRGLETQYF.

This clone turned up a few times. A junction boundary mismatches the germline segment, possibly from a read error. CDR3 loop: CASSDDRAVRWF. DNA of the CDR3: TGTGCCAGCAGCGACGACAGGGCGGTAAGGTGGTTC. The chain couples TRBV6-1 to TRBJ2-4, with 7 bases aligning to TRBD1. CDR3 length: 12 residues. Germline V gives CDR1 MNHNS, CDR2 SASEGT.

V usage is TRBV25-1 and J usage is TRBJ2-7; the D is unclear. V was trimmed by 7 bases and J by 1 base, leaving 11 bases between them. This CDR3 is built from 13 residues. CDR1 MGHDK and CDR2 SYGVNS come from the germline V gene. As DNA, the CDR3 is TGTGCCAGCATCGGCGGAAGATCCTACGAGCAGTACTTC. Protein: CASIGGRSYEQYF.

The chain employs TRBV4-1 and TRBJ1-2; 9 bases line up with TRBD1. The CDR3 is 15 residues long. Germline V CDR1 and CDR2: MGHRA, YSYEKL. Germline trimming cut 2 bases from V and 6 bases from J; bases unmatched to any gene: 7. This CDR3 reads CASSQSDRGSNGYTF. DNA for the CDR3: TGCGCCAGCAGCCAATCCGACAGGGGGTCAAATGGCTACACCTTC.

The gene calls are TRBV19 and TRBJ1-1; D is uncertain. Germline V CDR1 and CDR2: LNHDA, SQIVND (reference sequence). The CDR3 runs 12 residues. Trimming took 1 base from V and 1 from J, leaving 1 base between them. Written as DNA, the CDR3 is TGTGCCAGTAGTATAGGGAACACTGAAGCTTTCTTT. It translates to CASSIGNTEAFF.

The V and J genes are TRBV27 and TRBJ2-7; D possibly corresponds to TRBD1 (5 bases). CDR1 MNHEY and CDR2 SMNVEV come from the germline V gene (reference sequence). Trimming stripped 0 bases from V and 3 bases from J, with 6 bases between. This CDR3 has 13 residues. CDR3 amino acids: CASSLSGLYEQYF. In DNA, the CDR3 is TGTGCCAGCAGTTTATCGGGGCTCTACGAGCAGTACTTC.

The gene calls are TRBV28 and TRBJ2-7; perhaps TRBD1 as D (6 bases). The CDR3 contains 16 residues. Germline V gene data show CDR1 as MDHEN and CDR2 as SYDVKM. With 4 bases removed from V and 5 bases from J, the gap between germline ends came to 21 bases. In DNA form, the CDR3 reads TGTGCCAGCAGTTACCCCACGACAGGTTTTGTAAACGAGCAGTACTTC. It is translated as CASSYPTTGFVNEQYF.

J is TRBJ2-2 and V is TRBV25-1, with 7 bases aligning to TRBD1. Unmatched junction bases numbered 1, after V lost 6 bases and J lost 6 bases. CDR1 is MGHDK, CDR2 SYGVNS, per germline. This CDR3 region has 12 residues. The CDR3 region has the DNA TGTGCCAGCAGGCAGGGGGCCGGGGAGCTGTTTTTT. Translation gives CASRQGAGELFF.